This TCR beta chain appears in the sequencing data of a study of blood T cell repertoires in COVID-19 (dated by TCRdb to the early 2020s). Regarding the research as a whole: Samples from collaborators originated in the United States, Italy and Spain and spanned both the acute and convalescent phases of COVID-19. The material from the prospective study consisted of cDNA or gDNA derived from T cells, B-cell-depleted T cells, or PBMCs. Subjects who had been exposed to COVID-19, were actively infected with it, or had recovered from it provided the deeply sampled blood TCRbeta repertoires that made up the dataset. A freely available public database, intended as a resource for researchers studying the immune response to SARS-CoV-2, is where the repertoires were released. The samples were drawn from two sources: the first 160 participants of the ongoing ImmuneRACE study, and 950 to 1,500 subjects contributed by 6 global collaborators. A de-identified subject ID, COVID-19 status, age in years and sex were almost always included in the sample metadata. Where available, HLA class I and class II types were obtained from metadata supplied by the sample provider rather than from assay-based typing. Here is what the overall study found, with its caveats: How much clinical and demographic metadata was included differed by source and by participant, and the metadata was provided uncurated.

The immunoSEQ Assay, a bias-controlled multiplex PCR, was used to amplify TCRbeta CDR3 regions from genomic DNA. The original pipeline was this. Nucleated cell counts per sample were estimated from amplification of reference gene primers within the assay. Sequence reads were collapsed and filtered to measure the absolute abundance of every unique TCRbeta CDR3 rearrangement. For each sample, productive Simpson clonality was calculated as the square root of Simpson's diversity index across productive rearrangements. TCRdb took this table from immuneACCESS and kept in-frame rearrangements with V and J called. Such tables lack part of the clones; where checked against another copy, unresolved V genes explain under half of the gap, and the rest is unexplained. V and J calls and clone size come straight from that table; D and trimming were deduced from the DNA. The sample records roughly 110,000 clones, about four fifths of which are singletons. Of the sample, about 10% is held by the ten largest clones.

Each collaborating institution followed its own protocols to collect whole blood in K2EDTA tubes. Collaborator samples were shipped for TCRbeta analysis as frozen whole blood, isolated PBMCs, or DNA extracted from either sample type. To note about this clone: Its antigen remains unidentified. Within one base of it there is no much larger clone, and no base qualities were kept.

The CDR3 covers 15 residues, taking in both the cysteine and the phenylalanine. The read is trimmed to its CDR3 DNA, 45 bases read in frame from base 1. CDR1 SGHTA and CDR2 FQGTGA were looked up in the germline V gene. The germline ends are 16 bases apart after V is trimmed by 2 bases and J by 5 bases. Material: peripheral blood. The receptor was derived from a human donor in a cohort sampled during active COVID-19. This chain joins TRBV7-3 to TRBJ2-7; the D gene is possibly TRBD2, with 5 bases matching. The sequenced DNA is TGTGCCAGCAGCTTATATGGGAGTAGTTCTGACGAGCAGTACTTC. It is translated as CASSLYGSSSDEQYF.